These T cell receptor beta chains were read from a single sample in a study of identical twins. TCRdb re-derived calls from the 5' RACE reads in MiXCR, one entry per CDR3 protein. Among roughly 290,000 distinct CDR3 sequences, about 8% were seen once, and the ten largest hold approximately 2%. The same specimen was also included in a second study, on yellow fever vaccine responses in identical twins.

Material: memory (CD45RO+) T cells sorted from blood. The receptors were sampled from a woman between 18 and 29 years old in good health. Both conserved end residues are part of each CDR3. A clone size is listed for some rows: how often the clone was seen (once, few, many), or a class if it is expanded.

clone size	V gene	J gene	CDR3 length	CDR3 protein
NA	TRBV20-1	TRBJ2-1	14	CSAKGPGANNEQFF
few	TRBV3-1	TRBJ1-1	13	CASSRQESSEAFF
few	TRBV6-2/TRBV6-3	TRBJ1-4	16	CASSYPRATAGEKLFF
many	TRBV12-3/TRBV12-4	TRBJ2-2	16	CASSGSGLALIGELFF
NA	TRBV21-1	TRBJ2-5	16	CASSQGAGKYQETQYF
NA	TRBV4-1	TRBJ2-7	13	CASSHPVSYEQYF
many	TRBV29-1	TRBJ2-6	14	CSARLDSGANVLTF
NA	TRBV2	TRBJ2-4	14	CASSEENRENIQYF
many	TRBV20-1	TRBJ2-3	18	CSARSPGLAGANTDTQYF
many	TRBV3-1	TRBJ2-5	13	CASSQEPTPSQYF
many	TRBV5-6	TRBJ2-7	14	CASSSPRRPYEQYF
few	TRBV28	TRBJ1-5	13	CASSLGGVQPQHF
few	TRBV28	TRBJ2-1	14	CASSTSDRGDEQFF
NA	TRBV18	TRBJ2-3	15	CASSPRADSTDTQYF
many	TRBV5-1	TRBJ1-4	14	CASSLATPNEKLFF
few	TRBV28	TRBJ2-1	18	CASSSVRLAGGNYNEQFF
few	TRBV6-1	TRBJ1-2	11	CASSERQGYTF
many	TRBV12-3/TRBV12-4	TRBJ2-2	14	CASSPSEITGELFF
many	TRBV7-8	TRBJ2-1	16	CASSLGWLDSYNEQFF
many	TRBV25-1	TRBJ2-5	17	CASSPGLTIVGSETQYF
many	TRBV10-3	TRBJ2-1	15	CAISAASSRGNEQFF
few	TRBV12-3/TRBV12-4	TRBJ2-7	16	CASRLSGSRRSYEQYF
NA	TRBV10-3	TRBJ2-3	11	CAISGTDTQYF
many	TRBV12-3/TRBV12-4	TRBJ2-1	13	CASSLTGAGEQFF
many	TRBV20-1	TRBJ1-1	12	CSPGPRNTEAFF
many	TRBV3-1	TRBJ1-2	11	CASSHLRSYTF
many	TRBV4-1	TRBJ1-6	14	CASSPDRVNSPLHF
NA	TRBV3-1	TRBJ1-1	15	CASSLKTGGRTEAFF
NA	TRBV4-2	TRBJ2-2	18	CASSQVLGQDANTGELFF
NA	TRBV5-1	TRBJ1-5	14	CASRPGGEGQPQHF